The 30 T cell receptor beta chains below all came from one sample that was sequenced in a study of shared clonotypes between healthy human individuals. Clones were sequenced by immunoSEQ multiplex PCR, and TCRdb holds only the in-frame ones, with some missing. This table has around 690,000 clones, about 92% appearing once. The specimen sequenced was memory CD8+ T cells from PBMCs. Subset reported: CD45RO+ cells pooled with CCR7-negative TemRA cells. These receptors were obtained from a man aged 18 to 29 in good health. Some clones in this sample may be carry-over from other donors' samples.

The CDR3 loop is CASTNVNFGGQFF. The CDR3 coding sequence is TGTGCCAGCACCAACGTCAACTTCGGGGGGCAGTTCTTC. The gene calls are TRBV6-5 and TRBJ2-1, with a tentative D call TRBD2 (6 bases). Trimming removed 7 bases at V and 12 bases at J, with 19 bases between. Germline-derived CDR1 and CDR2 are MNHEY and SVGAGI. The CDR3 contains 13 residues.

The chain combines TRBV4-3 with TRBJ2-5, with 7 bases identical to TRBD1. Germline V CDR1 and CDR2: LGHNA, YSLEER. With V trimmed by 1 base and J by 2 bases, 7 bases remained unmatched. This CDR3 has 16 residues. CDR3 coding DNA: TGCGCCAGCAGCCAAGGGGCTGGGACAGCTCAAGAGACCCAGTACTTC. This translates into CASSQGAGTAQETQYF.

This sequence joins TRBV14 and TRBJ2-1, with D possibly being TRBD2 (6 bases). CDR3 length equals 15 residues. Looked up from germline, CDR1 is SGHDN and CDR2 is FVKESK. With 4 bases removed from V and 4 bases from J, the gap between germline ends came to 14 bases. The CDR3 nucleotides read TGTGCCAGCAGCCTACGTCGGACTACTTACAATGAGCAGTTCTTC. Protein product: CASSLRRTTYNEQFF.

The CDR3 loop reads CASSPGRISYEQYF. CDR3 nucleotides: TGTGCCAGCAGCCCGGGACGGATCTCCTACGAGCAGTACTTC. This chain links TRBV27 with TRBJ2-7; D may be TRBD1 or TRBD2 (5 bases each). This CDR3 comprises 14 residues. With 6 bases removed from V and 0 bases from J, the gap between germline ends came to 12 bases. Germline lookup yields CDR1 MNHEY and CDR2 SMNVEV (reference sequence).

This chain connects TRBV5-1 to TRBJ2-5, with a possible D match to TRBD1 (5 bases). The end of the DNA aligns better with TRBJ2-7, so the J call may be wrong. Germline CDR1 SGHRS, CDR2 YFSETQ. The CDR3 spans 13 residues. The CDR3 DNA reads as TGCGCCAGCAGCTTGGGACAGAACTACGAGCAGTACTTC. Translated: CASSLGQNYEQYF.

CDR3 in amino acids: CASRDRDTLNTEAFF. The CDR3 DNA reads as TGTGCCAGCAGGGACAGGGACACTTTGAACACTGAAGCTTTCTTT. The chain is built from TRBV7-9 and TRBJ1-1, with 8 nucleotides matching TRBD1. The germline V gene has CDR1 SEHNR and CDR2 FQNEAQ (reference sequence). The V segment lost 6 bases and the J segment 0 bases; nucleotides outside the gene matches: 6. This CDR3 is 15 amino acids long.

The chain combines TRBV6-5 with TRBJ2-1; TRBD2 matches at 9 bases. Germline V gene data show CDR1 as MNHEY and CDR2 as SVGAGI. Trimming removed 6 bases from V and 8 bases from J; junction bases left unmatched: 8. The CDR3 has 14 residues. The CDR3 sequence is CASSSRLADDEQFF. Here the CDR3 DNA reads TGTGCCAGCAGCTCCAGACTAGCGGATGATGAGCAGTTCTTC.

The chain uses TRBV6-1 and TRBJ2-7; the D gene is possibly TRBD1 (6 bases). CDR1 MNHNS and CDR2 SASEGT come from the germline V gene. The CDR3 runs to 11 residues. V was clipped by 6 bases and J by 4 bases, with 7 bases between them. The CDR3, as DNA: TGTGCCAGCAGAGACAGGTACGAGCAGTACTTC. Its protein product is CASRDRYEQYF.

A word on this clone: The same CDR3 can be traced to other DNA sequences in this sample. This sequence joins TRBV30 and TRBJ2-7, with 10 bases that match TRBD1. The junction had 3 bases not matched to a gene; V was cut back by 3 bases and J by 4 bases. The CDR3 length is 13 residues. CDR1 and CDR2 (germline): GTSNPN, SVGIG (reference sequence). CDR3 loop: CAWSLGQGYEQYF. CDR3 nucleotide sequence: TGTGCCTGGAGCTTGGGACAGGGGTACGAGCAGTACTTC.

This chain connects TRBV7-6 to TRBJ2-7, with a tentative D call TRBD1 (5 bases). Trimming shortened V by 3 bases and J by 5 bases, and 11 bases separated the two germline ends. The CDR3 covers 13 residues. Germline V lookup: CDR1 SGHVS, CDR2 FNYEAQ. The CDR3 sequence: CASSLERGHEQYF. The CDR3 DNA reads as TGTGCCAGCAGCTTGGAAAGGGGCCACGAGCAGTACTTC.

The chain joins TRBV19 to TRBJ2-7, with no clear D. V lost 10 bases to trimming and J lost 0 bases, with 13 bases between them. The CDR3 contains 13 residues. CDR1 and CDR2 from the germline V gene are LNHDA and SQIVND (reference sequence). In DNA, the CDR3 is TGTGCCACCTCGAAGTCGTTCTCCTACGAGCAGTACTTC. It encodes CATSKSFSYEQYF. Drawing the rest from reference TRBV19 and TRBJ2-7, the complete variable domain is DGGITQSPKYLFRKEGQNVTLSCEQNLNHDAMYWYRQDPGQGLRLIYYSQIVNDFQKGDIAEGYSVSREKKESFPLTVTSAQKNPTAFYLCATSKSFSYEQYFGPGTRLTVT.

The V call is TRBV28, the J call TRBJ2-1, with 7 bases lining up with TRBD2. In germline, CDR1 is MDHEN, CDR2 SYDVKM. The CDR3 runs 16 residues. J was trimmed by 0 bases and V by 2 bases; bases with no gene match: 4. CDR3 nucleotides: TGTGCCAGCAGTTTAGGGGCGGGAGCCTCCTACAATGAGCAGTTCTTC. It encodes CASSLGAGASYNEQFF.

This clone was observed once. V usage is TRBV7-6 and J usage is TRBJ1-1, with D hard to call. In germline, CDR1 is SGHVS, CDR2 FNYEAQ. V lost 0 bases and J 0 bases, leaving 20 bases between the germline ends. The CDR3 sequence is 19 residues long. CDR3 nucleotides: TGTGCCAGCAGCTTAGCGTGGACTACTCCCGACCGAATGAACACTGAAGCTTTCTTT. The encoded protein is CASSLAWTTPDRMNTEAFF.

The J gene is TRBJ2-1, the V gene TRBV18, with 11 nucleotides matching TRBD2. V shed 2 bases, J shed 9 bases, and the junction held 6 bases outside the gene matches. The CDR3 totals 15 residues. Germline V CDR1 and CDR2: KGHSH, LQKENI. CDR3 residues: CASSPIAGGPVEQFF. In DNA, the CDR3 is TGTGCCAGCTCACCAATAGCGGGAGGGCCGGTTGAGCAGTTCTTC.

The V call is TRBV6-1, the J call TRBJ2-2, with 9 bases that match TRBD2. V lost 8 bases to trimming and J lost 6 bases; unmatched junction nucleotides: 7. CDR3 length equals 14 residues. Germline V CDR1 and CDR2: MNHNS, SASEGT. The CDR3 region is CASYGLARPGELFF. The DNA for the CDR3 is TGTGCCAGCTATGGACTAGCGCGGCCCGGGGAGCTGTTTTTT.

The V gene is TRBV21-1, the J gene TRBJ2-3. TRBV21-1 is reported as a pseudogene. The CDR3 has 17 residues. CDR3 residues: CASSKDRAGPRTDTQYF. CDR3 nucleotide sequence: TGTGCCAGCAGCAAAGACCGTGCCGGGCCTCGCACAGATACGCAGTATTTT.

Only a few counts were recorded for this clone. CDR3 sequence: CASRDSGGQGNTGELFF. The CDR3 DNA reads as TGTGCCAGCAGGGACTCGGGGGGACAGGGGAACACCGGGGAGCTGTTTTTT. The rearrangement uses TRBV27 and TRBJ2-2, with 9 positions matching TRBD1. The germline V gene has CDR1 MNHEY and CDR2 SMNVEV (reference sequence). The length of the CDR3 is 17 residues. J lost 1 base, V lost 6 bases, and 9 bases had no gene match.

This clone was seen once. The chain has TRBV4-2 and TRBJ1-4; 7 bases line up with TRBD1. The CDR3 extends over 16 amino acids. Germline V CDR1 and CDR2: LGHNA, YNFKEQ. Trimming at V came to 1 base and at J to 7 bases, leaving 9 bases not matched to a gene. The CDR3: CASSQGQGGKPEKLFF. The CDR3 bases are TGTGCCAGCAGCCAAGGACAGGGCGGTAAACCTGAAAAACTGTTTTTT.

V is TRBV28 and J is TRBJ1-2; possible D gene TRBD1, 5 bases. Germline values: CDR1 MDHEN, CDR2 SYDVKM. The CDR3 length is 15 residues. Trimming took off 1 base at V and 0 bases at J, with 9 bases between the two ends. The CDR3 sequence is CASSLFGGTNYGYTF. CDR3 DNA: TGTGCCAGCAGTTTATTTGGGGGTACTAACTATGGCTACACCTTC.

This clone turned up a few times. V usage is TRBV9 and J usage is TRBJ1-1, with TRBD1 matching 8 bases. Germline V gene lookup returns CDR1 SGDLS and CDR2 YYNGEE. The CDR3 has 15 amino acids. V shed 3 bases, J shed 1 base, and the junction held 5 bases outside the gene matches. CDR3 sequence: CASSEAGGSNTEAFF. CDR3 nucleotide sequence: TGTGCCAGCAGCGAAGCAGGGGGCTCGAACACTGAAGCTTTCTTT.

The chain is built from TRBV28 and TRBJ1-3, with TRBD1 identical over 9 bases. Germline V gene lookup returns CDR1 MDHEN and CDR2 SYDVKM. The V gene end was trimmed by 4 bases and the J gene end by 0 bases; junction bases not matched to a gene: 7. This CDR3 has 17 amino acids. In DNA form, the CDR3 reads TGTGCCAGCAGTTACAGGGGGCGCGGATCCTCTGGAAACACCATATATTTT. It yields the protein CASSYRGRGSSGNTIYF.

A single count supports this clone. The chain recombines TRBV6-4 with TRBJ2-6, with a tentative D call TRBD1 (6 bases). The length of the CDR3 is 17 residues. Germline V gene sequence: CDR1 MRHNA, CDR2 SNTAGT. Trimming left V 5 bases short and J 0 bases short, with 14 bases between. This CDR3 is CASSRDYRVSGANVLTF. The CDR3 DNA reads TGTGCCAGCAGTCGAGACTACAGGGTCTCTGGGGCCAACGTCCTGACTTTC.

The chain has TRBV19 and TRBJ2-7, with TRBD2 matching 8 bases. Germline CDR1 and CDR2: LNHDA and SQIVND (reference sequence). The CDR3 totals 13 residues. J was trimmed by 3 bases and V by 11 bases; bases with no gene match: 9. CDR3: CASNSGIGYEQYF. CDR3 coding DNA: TGTGCCTCAAATAGCGGGATCGGCTACGAGCAGTACTTC.

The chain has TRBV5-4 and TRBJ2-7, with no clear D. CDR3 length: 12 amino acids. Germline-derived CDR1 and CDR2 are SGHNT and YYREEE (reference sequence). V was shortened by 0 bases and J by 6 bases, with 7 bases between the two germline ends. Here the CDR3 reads CASSLGVGEQYF. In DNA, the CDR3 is TGTGCCAGCAGCTTGGGGGTTGGCGAGCAGTACTTC.

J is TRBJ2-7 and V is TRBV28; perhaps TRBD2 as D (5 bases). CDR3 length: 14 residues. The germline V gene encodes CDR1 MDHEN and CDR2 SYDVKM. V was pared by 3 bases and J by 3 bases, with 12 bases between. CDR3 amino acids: CASSFNPEGYEQYF. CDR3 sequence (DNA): TGTGCCAGCAGTTTTAATCCCGAGGGCTACGAGCAGTACTTC.

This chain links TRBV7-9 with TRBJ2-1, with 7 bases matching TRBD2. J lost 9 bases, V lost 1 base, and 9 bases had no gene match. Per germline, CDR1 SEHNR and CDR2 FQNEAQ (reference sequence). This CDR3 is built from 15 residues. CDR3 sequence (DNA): TGTGCCAGCAGCTTAGGGCAAGGGCGGGAGATTGAGCAGTTCTTC. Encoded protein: CASSLGQGREIEQFF.

The CDR3 protein is CASPTPPGNTIYF. In DNA form, the CDR3 reads TGTGCCAGCCCGACCCCCCCTGGAAACACCATATATTTT. The V and J genes are TRBV7-9 and TRBJ1-3; D remains ambiguous. The CDR3 extends over 13 amino acids. Germline-derived CDR1 and CDR2 are SEHNR and FQNEAQ (reference sequence). Trimming removed 8 bases at V and 2 bases at J, with 10 bases between. Filled out from reference TRBV7-9 and TRBJ1-3, the complete variable domain reads DTGVSQNPRHKITKRGQNVTFRCDPISEHNRLYWYRQTLGQGPEFLTYFQNEAQLEKSRLLSDRFSAERPKGSFSTLEIQRTEQGDSAMYLCASPTPPGNTIYFGEGSWLTVV.

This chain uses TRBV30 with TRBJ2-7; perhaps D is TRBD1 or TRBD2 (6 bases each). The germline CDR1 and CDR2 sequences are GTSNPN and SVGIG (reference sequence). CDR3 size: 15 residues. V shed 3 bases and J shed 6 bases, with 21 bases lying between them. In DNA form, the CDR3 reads TGTGCCTGGAGAGGCCTGCGGGACACGCTTTCCGAGCAGTACTTC. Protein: CAWRGLRDTLSEQYF. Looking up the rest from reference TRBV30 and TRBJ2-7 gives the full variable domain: SQTIHQWPATLVQPVGSPLSLECTVEGTSNPNLYWYRQAAGRGLQLLFYSVGIGQISSEVPQNLSASRPQDRQFILSSKKLLLSDSGFYLCAWRGLRDTLSEQYFGPGTRLTVT.

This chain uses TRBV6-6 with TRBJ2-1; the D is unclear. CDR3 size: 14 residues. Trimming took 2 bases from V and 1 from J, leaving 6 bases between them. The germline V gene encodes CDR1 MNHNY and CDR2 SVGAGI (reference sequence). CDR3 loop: CASSYRGSYNEQFF. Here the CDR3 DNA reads TGTGCCAGCAGTTACCGCGGTTCCTACAATGAGCAGTTCTTC.

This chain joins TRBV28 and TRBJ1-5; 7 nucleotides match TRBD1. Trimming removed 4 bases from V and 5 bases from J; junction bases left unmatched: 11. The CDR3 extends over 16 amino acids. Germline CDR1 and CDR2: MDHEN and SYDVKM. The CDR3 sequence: CASSWIDRDFDQPQHF. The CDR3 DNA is TGTGCCAGCAGTTGGATCGACAGGGACTTCGATCAGCCCCAGCATTTT.